This TCR beta chain was retrieved from a study of cytomegalovirus exposure and HLA in healthy donors. Findings of the study overall: One variant, a missense change in DCLRE1C, was linked in a later analysis to TCR beta V- and J-gene trimming. Among TCR sequences, most were rare, though some public TCRs appeared in many donors. What TCR beta sequences reportedly achieved was accurate prediction of HLA-A and HLA-B alleles in most subjects.

The germline V and J ends were trimmed by 2 bases and 5 bases, with 9 bases remaining between them. Germline V gives CDR1 SQVTM, CDR2 ANQGSEA. The CDR3 covers 12 residues. This clone was picked up a small number of times. Antigen: not known. PCR amplification relied on 60 Vbeta primers (plus 13 Jbeta primers). Sequencing was performed with immunoSEQ multiplex PCR; in TCRdb, only in-frame clones are kept and a portion is missing. The profile shows around 150,000 clones, 70% to 90% of them singletons. Regarding donors, all were healthy bone marrow donors. The clonotype originates from a man younger than 30 in good health and CMV-seropositive. Source material: PBMCs. The V gene is TRBV29-1, the J gene TRBJ1-2; D not resolved. CDR3 loop: CSVENPTYGYTF. The DNA of the CDR3 is TGCAGCGTTGAAAACCCGACTTATGGCTACACCTTC.